Below, 17 T cell receptor beta chains from the same sample are listed, as sequenced in a study of beta chain features in type 1 diabetes. The authors reverse transcribed all of the isolated RNA, so sequencing captured expressed TCRB transcripts. Profiled with immunoSEQ multiplex PCR; TCRdb holds only in-frame clones, not every one. The sample holds hundreds of thousands of clones, 15% to 20% seen once. Sequencing used naive CD4+ T cells from blood. The receptors were sampled from a woman under 30 in good health.

This clone was seen more than once but under ten times. This sequence joins TRBV30 and TRBJ1-1; D is unclear. Germline CDR1 and CDR2: GTSNPN and SVGIG (reference sequence). The CDR3 spans 12 residues. The V end lost 7 bases, the J end lost 2 bases, and 11 bases lay between the germline ends. Here the CDR3 DNA reads TGTGCCTTACAGCAGGCAAACACTGAAGCTTTCTTT. This encodes CALQQANTEAFF.

The rearrangement links TRBV28 to TRBJ2-1; TRBD2 matches at 11 bases. The ends lost 4 bases at V and 9 bases at J; junction bases unmatched: 5. The CDR3 totals 14 residues. Germline CDR1 MDHEN, CDR2 SYDVKM. The CDR3 sequence is CASSSVAGGREQFF. CDR3 DNA: TGTGCCAGCAGTTCCGTAGCGGGAGGGCGTGAGCAGTTCTTC.

The chain employs TRBV27 and TRBJ2-1, with 11 bases aligning to TRBD2. CDR1 MNHEY and CDR2 SMNVEV come from the germline V gene (reference sequence). The CDR3 is made up of 16 amino acids. The ends lost 5 bases at V and 3 bases at J; junction bases unmatched: 6. In DNA, the CDR3 is TGTGCCAGCAGTCCACTTCTAGCGGGGGGCTACAATGAGCAGTTCTTC. Protein product: CASSPLLAGGYNEQFF.

This chain links TRBV18 with TRBJ1-4; D remains ambiguous. Between the trimmed V and J ends, which lost 3 bases and 6 bases, there was a span of 8 bases. From germline, CDR1 is KGHSH and CDR2 LQKENI. The CDR3 runs to 13 residues. This CDR3 reads CASSPTVYEKLFF. The CDR3 DNA sequence: TGTGCCAGCTCACCTACGGTCTATGAAAAACTGTTTTTT.

The rearrangement links TRBV19 to TRBJ2-3; no firm D call. The CDR3 has 13 residues. V lost 3 bases and J lost 4, with 8 bases in between. CDR1 and CDR2 from the germline V gene are LNHDA and SQIVND (reference sequence). DNA of the CDR3: TGTGCCAGTAGTATTATGGTAGCAGATACGCAGTATTTT. Encoded protein: CASSIMVADTQYF.

The sample holds a few counts of this clone. CDR3 sequence (DNA): TGCAGTGCTAGAGCGGAAGGCTACACCTTC. Translation: CSARAEGYTF. The rearrangement joins TRBV20-1 to TRBJ1-2; D is uncertain. Trimming cost V 1 base and J 8 bases, with 5 bases left between them. The CDR3 is 10 amino acids. Looked up from germline, CDR1 is DFQATT and CDR2 is SNEGSKA (reference sequence).

This clone was found a few times. V usage is TRBV15 and J usage is TRBJ1-4; D is perhaps TRBD1 (5 bases). Germline V gene lookup returns CDR1 LNHNV and CDR2 YYDKDF (reference sequence). Between the trimmed V and J ends, which lost 1 base and 11 bases, there was a span of 17 bases. This CDR3 has 15 amino acids. DNA of the CDR3: TGTGCCACCAGCAGAGTTCAGGGCCTGGCGAGGAAACTGTTTTTT. Residues: CATSRVQGLARKLFF.

This clone was observed a few times. The V and J genes are TRBV2 and TRBJ2-6, with a tentative D call TRBD2 (5 bases). V dropped 6 bases and J dropped 2 bases, with 14 bases sitting between them. Looked up from germline, CDR1 is SNHLY and CDR2 is FYNNEI. This CDR3 spans 16 amino acids. CDR3 coding DNA: TGTGCCAGCAGCGATATTACTAGGACTGGGGCCAACGTCCTGACTTTC. Translation: CASSDITRTGANVLTF.

This chain uses TRBV6-6 with TRBJ1-1; 10 bases align to TRBD1. The V and J ends lost 4 bases and 4 bases, in that order; junction bases with no gene match: 3. CDR3 length equals 14 residues. CDR1 and CDR2 (germline): MNHNY, SVGAGI (reference sequence). Written as DNA, the CDR3 is TGTGCCAGCAGTTCGGGACAGGGGAGCACTGAAGCTTTCTTT. Protein sequence: CASSSGQGSTEAFF.

This clone was seen more than once but under ten times. The V gene is TRBV6-6, the J gene TRBJ2-1; 13 nucleotides line up with TRBD2. The V gene's germline CDR1 is MNHNY and CDR2 SVGAGI (reference sequence). The CDR3 totals 14 residues. V was pared by 6 bases and J by 9 bases, with 5 bases of the junction left unmatched. The CDR3 region has the DNA TGTGCCAGCAGGGTAGGACTAGCGGGAGTTGAGCAGTTCTTC. It codes for CASRVGLAGVEQFF.

The chain has TRBV29-1 and TRBJ2-7; TRBD2 agrees at 14 bases. Germline loops: CDR1 SQVTM, CDR2 ANQGSEA. The junction had 5 bases not matched to a gene; V was cut back by 5 bases and J by 5 bases. The CDR3 consists of 14 residues. The CDR3 bases are TGCAGCGTTCGTGGACTAGCGGGAGGAGACGAGCAGTACTTC. Translating it yields CSVRGLAGGDEQYF.

A note on this clone: Other DNA sequences in the sample encode the same CDR3. The chain has TRBV20-1 and TRBJ2-7; D unclear. V dropped 3 bases and J dropped 4 bases, with 4 bases sitting between them. Per the germline V gene, CDR1 is DFQATT and CDR2 is SNEGSKA (reference sequence). This CDR3 spans 10 amino acids. CDR3 in DNA: TGCAGTGCTAGCAATTACGAGCAGTACTTC. This codes for CSASNYEQYF.

There are a few counts of this clone. The J gene is TRBJ2-7, the V gene TRBV5-4, with 9 bases matching TRBD1. Per germline, CDR1 SGHNT and CDR2 YYREEE (reference sequence). V shed 0 bases, J shed 3 bases, and the junction held 7 bases outside the gene matches. This CDR3 contains 16 residues. CDR3 protein: CASSLGGQGSGYEQYF. The CDR3 DNA sequence: TGTGCCAGCAGCTTGGGAGGACAGGGGTCGGGCTACGAGCAGTACTTC.

The V gene is TRBV30, the J gene TRBJ2-7; 8 bases are shared with TRBD2. This CDR3 comprises 15 residues. V lost 4 bases, J lost 3 bases, and 11 bases stayed unmatched. Germline V gives CDR1 GTSNPN, CDR2 SVGIG (reference sequence). The CDR3 spells CAWTGREAACYEQYF. Written as DNA, the CDR3 is TGTGCCTGGACCGGGCGGGAGGCCGCTTGCTACGAGCAGTACTTC.

The chain employs TRBV11-3 and TRBJ2-1; 11 bases agree with TRBD2. The CDR3 has 15 amino acids. From germline, CDR1 is SGHNT and CDR2 YENEEA. V lost 4 bases, J lost 10 bases, and 9 bases stayed unmatched. The CDR3 sequence is CASSSASGRLEEQFF. The CDR3 DNA sequence: TGTGCCAGCAGCTCCGCTAGCGGGAGGCTAGAGGAGCAGTTCTTC.

This clone was seen a handful of times. The chain recombines TRBV19 with TRBJ2-1, with D possibly matching TRBD2 (7 bases). The CDR3 extends over 13 amino acids. V shed 3 bases and J shed 11 bases, with 14 bases lying between them. Germline values: CDR1 LNHDA, CDR2 SQIVND (reference sequence). CDR3 amino acids: CASSMGAGVKQFF. Written as DNA, the CDR3 is TGTGCCAGTAGTATGGGGGCGGGAGTTAAGCAGTTCTTC.

In this sample, this clone turned up a few times. This CDR3 is also generated by other DNA sequences in the sample. The V call is TRBV28, the J call TRBJ2-3; unclear D gene. The CDR3 is made up of 12 amino acids. Germline CDR1 and CDR2: MDHEN and SYDVKM. V lost 5 bases and J lost 3, with 6 bases in between. CDR3 residues: CASSIRTDTQYF. CDR3 nucleotide sequence: TGTGCCAGCAGTATCCGGACAGATACGCAGTATTTT.